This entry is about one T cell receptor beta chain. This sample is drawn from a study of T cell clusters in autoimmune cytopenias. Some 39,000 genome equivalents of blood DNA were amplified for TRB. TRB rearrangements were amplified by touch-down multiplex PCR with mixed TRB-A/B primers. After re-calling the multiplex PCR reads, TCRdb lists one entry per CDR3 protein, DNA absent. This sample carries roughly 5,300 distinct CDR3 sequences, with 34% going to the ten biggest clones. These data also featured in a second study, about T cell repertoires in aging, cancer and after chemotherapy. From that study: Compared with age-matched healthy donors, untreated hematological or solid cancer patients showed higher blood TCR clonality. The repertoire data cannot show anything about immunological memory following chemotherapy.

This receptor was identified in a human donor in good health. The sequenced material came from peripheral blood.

CDR3 loop: CASIHQHTDTQYF. V gene TRBV12-3 or TRBV12-4 combines with J gene TRBJ2-3. The CDR3 consists of 13 residues.